The clone carrying this TCR beta chain was observed at least ten times. TCRdb analysed the RT-PCR reads with MiXCR anew, one entry per CDR3 protein. The sample contains more than 600,000 distinct CDR3 sequences, approximately 15% of which appear only once. CDR3 length: 13 amino acids. V lost 3 bases to trimming and J lost 8 bases, with 10 bases between them. The sequencing input was memory CD4+ T cells from blood. This rearrangement joins TRBV12-3 or TRBV12-4 to TRBJ2-2; D is tentatively TRBD1 or TRBD2 (5 bases each). The clonotype comes from a female donor in good health, serving as a healthy control. CDR3 bases: TGTGCCAGCAGTTTCCAGGGAGCTGGGGAGCTGTTTTTT. It encodes CASSFQGAGELFF.